These 7 T cell receptor beta chains were all obtained from the same sample, sequenced in a study of blood T cell repertoires in COVID-19. The repertoire was sequenced with immunoSEQ multiplex PCR; TCRdb's copy has only in-frame clones and lacks some. The data show around 220,000 clones, approximately 86% seen once. Input material: peripheral blood. The receptors come from a woman between 45 and 60 years old with COVID-19, enrolled during active disease.

This rearrangement joins TRBV19 to TRBJ1-5; 7 bases match TRBD1. Looked up from germline, CDR1 is LNHDA and CDR2 is SQIVND (reference sequence). The V and J ends lost 6 bases and 4 bases, in that order; junction bases with no gene match: 9. The length of the CDR3 is 15 residues. The CDR3 nucleotides are TGTGCCAGTAGCTTAGGACAGGCGTCTAATCAGCCCCAGCATTTT. Its protein is CASSLGQASNQPQHF.

This clone has only one observation. The rearrangement uses TRBV11-3 and TRBJ2-1; 7 bases match TRBD2. Trimming cost V 1 base and J 5 bases; bases outside gene matches: 8. Germline CDR1 is SGHNT and CDR2 is YENEEA. The CDR3 runs to 16 residues. CDR3 DNA: TGTGCCAGCAGCTTAGTCGGCAGTGGGAGGGACAATGAGCAGTTCTTC. Residues: CASSLVGSGRDNEQFF.

This clone has only a few counts. The V call is TRBV27, the J call TRBJ1-6; D is possibly TRBD1 (6 bases). The CDR3 has 14 residues. From germline, CDR1 is MNHEY and CDR2 SMNVEV (reference sequence). V lost 8 bases, J lost 4 bases, and 12 bases lay in between. For the CDR3, the DNA is TGTGCCAGCTGTATCCAGGGGTATAATTCACCCCTCCACTTT. Translating gives CASCIQGYNSPLHF.

As DNA, the CDR3 is TGTGCCAGCAGCGTAGGTCTGACTAGCGGGGTTAGTGAGCAGTTCTTC. This codes for CASSVGLTSGVSEQFF. The chain links TRBV9 to TRBJ2-1, with 11 positions matching TRBD2. V lost 0 bases, J lost 9 bases, and 8 bases stayed unmatched. This CDR3 is 16 amino acids long. Germline CDR1 and CDR2: SGDLS and YYNGEE.

The V call is TRBV11-3, the J call TRBJ1-1; TRBD1 matches 7 bases. Per the germline V gene, CDR1 is SGHNT and CDR2 is YENEEA. There are 14 residues in the CDR3. J was trimmed by 2 bases and V by 5 bases; bases with no gene match: 5. CDR3 sequence (DNA): TGTGCCAGCAGCCCCCAGGGGGGAAACACTGAAGCTTTCTTT. It is translated as CASSPQGGNTEAFF.

V gene TRBV3-1 (or the pseudogene TRBV3-2) combines with J gene TRBJ1-1; no clear D. This CDR3 has 12 amino acids. Germline-derived CDR1 and CDR2 are LGHDT and YNNKEL (reference sequence). V lost 4 bases to trimming and J lost 11 bases, with 14 bases between them. The CDR3 DNA follows: TGTGCCAGCAGCCCGTCCTATCTTCCGGCTTTCTTT. Translation gives CASSPSYLPAFF.

CDR3 region: CASSSGQGADGYTF. The CDR3 region has the DNA TGTGCCAGCAGCTCGGGACAGGGGGCAGATGGCTACACCTTC. J is TRBJ1-2 and V is TRBV5-4; 12 nucleotides align to TRBD1. Germline V lookup: CDR1 SGHNT, CDR2 YYREEE (reference sequence). The CDR3 runs to 14 residues. The trim removed 3 bases at V and 6 bases at J, leaving 3 bases unmatched.